The sequence of this TCR beta chain was determined in a study of shared clonotypes between healthy human individuals. Study-wide points: Sharing across a few donors was seen in approximately 5.2% of naive CD4 clonotypes.

It was CD45RO-negative cells, positively selected for CCR7, that made up naive CD8 cells, with terminally differentiated effector memory CD45RA+ cells excluded. Healthy adults negative for HIV, lacking recent acute infections or vaccinations, served as donors. The germline V gene encodes CDR1 MDHEN and CDR2 SYDVKM. The CDR3 runs to 13 residues. V shed 10 bases and J shed 4 bases, with 17 bases lying between them. Sequenced by immunoSEQ multiplex PCR; TCRdb stores in-frame clones only, minus some. The table has roughly 2.1 million clones, around 93% seen once; the top ten hold around 1.7%. This clone was seen just once. Antigen: not known.

The rearrangement uses TRBV28 and TRBJ2-7, with a possible D match to TRBD2 (6 bases). The sequenced material came from naive CD8+ T cells from PBMCs. The receptor comes from a man aged 18 to 30 in good health. Some clones in this sample may be carry-over from other donors' samples. The CDR3 coding sequence is TGTGCCAAAACCGGGACTCGAGTGTACGAGCAGTACTTC. It is translated as CAKTGTRVYEQYF.